Each of the 5 T cell receptor beta chains below was sequenced from the same sample in a study of OX40 agonist ivuxolimab in advanced cancers. Method: immunoSEQ multiplex PCR; TCRdb's copy keeps in-frame clones and lacks some. The sample records tens of thousands of clones, approximately 86% being singletons. Sequences were derived from CD4+ or CD8+ T cells sorted from blood, sampled in a trial of the OX40 agonist ivuxolimab. The receptors were gathered from an adult with an advanced solid tumor such as melanoma, head and neck, liver or kidney cancer.

The J gene is TRBJ1-1, the V gene TRBV9, with a weak D call TRBD1 (5 bases). The CDR3 runs to 14 residues. CDR1 is SGDLS, CDR2 YYNGEE, per germline. Trimming shortened V by 4 bases and J by 3 bases, and 13 bases separated the two germline ends. The CDR3 protein is CASSPGRAYTEAFF. The CDR3 region has the DNA TGTGCCAGCAGCCCCGGCAGGGCTTACACTGAAGCTTTCTTT.

This clone occurred once. The chain carries TRBV27 and TRBJ2-1; 9 bases are shared with TRBD2. Germline values: CDR1 MNHEY, CDR2 SMNVEV (reference sequence). The CDR3 runs 16 residues. The V gene end was trimmed by 2 bases and the J gene end by 1 base; junction bases not matched to a gene: 3. CDR3 nucleotides: TGTGCCAGCAGTTTAGGGCTAGCGGGATCCTACAATGAGCAGTTCTTC. Amino acid sequence: CASSLGLAGSYNEQFF.

This rearrangement joins TRBV9 to TRBJ2-3; possibly TRBD2 for D (6 bases). CDR1 and CDR2 (germline): SGDLS, YYNGEE. The CDR3 is 14 amino acids. V was pared by 6 bases and J by 6 bases, with 17 bases between. The DNA of the CDR3 is TGTGCCAGCAACCAGGGACTCCCCAGGGATACGCAGTATTTT. It encodes CASNQGLPRDTQYF.

The chain is built from TRBV30 and TRBJ2-3; perhaps TRBD2 as D (5 bases). The CDR3 sequence is 16 residues long. Germline V lookup: CDR1 GTSNPN, CDR2 SVGIG (reference sequence). Between the trimmed V and J ends, which lost 1 base and 5 bases, there was a span of 19 bases. CDR3 sequence: CAWSELGGNSLDTQYF. CDR3 DNA sequence: TGTGCCTGGAGTGAACTAGGCGGAAATAGTCTAGATACGCAGTATTTT.

The CDR3 coding sequence is TGTGCCAGCAGCCTGACAGGGGCGGCGAATCAGCCCCAGCATTTT. It yields the protein CASSLTGAANQPQHF. This sequence joins TRBV7-8 and TRBJ1-5, with 8 nucleotides matching TRBD1. Germline trimming cut 5 bases from V and 4 bases from J; bases unmatched to any gene: 7. Germline assignment: CDR1 SGHVS and CDR2 FQNEAQ. The CDR3 loop spans 15 amino acids.